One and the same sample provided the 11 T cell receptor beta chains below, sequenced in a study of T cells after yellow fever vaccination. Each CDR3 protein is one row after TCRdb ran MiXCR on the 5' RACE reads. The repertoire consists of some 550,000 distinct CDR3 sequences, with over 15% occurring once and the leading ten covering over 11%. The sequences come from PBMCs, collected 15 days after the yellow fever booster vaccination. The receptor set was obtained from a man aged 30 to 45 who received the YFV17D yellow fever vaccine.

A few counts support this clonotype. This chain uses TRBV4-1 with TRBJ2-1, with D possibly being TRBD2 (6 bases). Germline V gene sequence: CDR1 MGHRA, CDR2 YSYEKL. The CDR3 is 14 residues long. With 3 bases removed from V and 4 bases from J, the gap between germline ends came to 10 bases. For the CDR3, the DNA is TGCGCCAGCAGCCAGTCTAGCGTATACAATGAGCAGTTCTTC. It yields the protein CASSQSSVYNEQFF.

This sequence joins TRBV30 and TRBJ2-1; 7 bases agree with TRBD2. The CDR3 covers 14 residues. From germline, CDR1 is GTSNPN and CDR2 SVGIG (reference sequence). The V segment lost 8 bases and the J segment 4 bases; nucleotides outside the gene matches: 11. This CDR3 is CARTLPGLYNEQFF. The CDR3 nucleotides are TGTGCCAGAACTTTACCGGGACTATACAATGAGCAGTTCTTC.

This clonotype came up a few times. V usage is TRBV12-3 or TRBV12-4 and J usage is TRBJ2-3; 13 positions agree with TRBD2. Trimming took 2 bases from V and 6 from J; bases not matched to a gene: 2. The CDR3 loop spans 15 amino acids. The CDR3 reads CASSLMTSGRDTQYF. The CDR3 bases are TGTGCCAGCAGTTTAATGACTAGCGGGAGGGATACGCAGTATTTT.

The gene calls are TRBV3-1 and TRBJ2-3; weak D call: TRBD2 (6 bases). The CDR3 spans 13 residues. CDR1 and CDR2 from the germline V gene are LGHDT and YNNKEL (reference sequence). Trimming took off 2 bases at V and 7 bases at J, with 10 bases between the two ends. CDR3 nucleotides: TGTGCCAGCAGCCAACTGGGGGGTTATACGCAGTATTTT. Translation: CASSQLGGYTQYF.

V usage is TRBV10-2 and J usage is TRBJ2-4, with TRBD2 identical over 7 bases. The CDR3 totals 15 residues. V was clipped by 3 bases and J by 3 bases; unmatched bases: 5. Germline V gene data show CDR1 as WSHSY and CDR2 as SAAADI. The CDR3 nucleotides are TGCGCCAGCAGTGAAGTGGGGGGGATCAAAAACATTCAGTACTTC. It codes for CASSEVGGIKNIQYF.

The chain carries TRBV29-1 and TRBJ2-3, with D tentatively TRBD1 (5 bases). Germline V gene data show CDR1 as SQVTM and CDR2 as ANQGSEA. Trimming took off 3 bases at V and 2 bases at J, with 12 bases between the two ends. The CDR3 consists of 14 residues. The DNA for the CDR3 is TGCAGCGTTGAGTCAGGGAAACTCACAGATACGCAGTATTTT. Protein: CSVESGKLTDTQYF.

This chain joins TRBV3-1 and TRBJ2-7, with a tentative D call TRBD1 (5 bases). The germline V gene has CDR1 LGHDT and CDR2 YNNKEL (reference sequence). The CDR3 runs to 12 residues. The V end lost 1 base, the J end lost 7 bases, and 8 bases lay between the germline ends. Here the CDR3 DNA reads TGTGCCAGCAGCCAAGCCTCAGGGGAGCAGTACTTC. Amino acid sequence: CASSQASGEQYF.

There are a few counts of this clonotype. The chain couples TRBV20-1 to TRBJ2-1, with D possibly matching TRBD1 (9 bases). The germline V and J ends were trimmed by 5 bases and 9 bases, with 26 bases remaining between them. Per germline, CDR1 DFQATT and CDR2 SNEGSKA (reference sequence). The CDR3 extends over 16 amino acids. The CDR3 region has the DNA TGCAGTGCTGGACACCGGGGGGGACAGGGTTACCTTGAGCAGTTCTTC. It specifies CSAGHRGGQGYLEQFF.

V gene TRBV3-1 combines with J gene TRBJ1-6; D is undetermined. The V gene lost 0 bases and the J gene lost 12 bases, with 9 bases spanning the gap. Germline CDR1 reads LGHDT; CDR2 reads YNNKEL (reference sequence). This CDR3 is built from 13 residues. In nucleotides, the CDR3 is TGTGCCAGCAGCCAAGACAGGTGGGGACCCCTCCACTTT. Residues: CASSQDRWGPLHF.

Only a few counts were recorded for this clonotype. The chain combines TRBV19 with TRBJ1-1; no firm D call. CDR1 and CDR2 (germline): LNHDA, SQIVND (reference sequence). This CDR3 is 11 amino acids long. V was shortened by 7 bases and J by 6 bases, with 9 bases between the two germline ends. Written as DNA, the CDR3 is TGTGCCAGTATGAAATTTGCTGAAGCTTTCTTT. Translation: CASMKFAEAFF.

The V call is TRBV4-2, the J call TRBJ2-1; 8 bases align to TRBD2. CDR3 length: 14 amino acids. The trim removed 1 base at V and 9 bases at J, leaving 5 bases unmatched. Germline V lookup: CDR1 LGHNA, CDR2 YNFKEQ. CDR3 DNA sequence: TGTGCCAGCAGCCAAGTCGGGGCGGGGGGTGAGCAGTTCTTC. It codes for CASSQVGAGGEQFF.